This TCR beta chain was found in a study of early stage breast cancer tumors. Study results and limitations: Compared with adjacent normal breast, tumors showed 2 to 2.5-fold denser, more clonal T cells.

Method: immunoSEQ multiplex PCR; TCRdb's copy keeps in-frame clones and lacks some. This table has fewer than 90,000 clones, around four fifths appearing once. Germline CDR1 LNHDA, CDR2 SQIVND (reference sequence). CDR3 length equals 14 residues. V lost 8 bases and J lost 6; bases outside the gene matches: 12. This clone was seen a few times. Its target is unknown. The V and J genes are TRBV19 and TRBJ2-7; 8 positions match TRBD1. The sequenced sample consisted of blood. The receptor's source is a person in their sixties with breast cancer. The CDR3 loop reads CASSTGTGLFEQYF. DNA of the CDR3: TGTGCCAGTTCGACCGGGACAGGATTGTTCGAGCAGTACTTC.